Here is one TCR beta chain with its context. The sample originates from a study of control samples from healthy donors and cancer patients. This CDR3 contains 16 residues. Germline loops: CDR1 SGHVS, CDR2 FNYEAQ. Trimming shortened V by 5 bases and J by 7 bases, and 20 bases separated the two germline ends. The assay was immunoSEQ multiplex PCR, and TCRdb's table has in-frame clones only and misses some. This sample has about 220,000 clones, with 90% to 95% found just once. The chain combines TRBV7-6 with TRBJ1-4, with a tentative D call TRBD1 (5 bases). This TCR derives from a man aged 50-60 years in good health. Sequencing input: blood. This CDR3 reads CASSTGGNLQSEKLFF. In DNA form, the CDR3 reads TGTGCCAGCAGCACGGGGGGGAATCTCCAATCTGAAAAACTGTTTTTT.